This T cell receptor (beta chain) was recovered during a study of kidney transplant recipient with SARS-CoV-2 infection. TCRdb processed the reads anew with MiXCR; each CDR3 protein has one entry. Of roughly 250,000 distinct CDR3 sequences listed, under 35% were seen once; the top ten hold under 9.5%. This clonotype was seen a handful of times. Possible read error: a much larger clone is one base away. The CDR3 spans 15 residues. V was cut by 8 bases and J by 3 bases, with 16 bases left in between. Sequences were derived from a blood sample, sampled at baseline and between days 110 and 120 from a kidney transplant recipient. The rearrangement joins TRBV12-3 or TRBV12-4 to TRBJ1-4, with D perhaps TRBD1 (6 bases). The clonotype comes from a male patient between 25 and 39 years old who had COVID-19 and was a kidney transplant recipient. Some T cells may be the graft donor's. CDR3: CASGRVGGPNEKLFF. The CDR3 DNA sequence: TGTGCCAGCGGTAGGGTCGGGGGCCCTAATGAAAAACTGTTTTTT.